The 13 T cell receptor beta chains below were found in one sample sequenced in a study of technical replicates of blood from a handful of donors. Method: immunoSEQ multiplex PCR; TCRdb's copy keeps in-frame clones and lacks some. The sample has 65,000 to 90,000 clones; over 90% are singletons. Sequenced material: T cells isolated from PBMCs. The receptor set was obtained from a human donor in good health.

In this sample, this clone turned up once. The V and J genes are TRBV29-1 and TRBJ1-2; the D is unclear. The CDR3 runs 13 residues. Germline assignment: CDR1 SQVTM and CDR2 ANQGSEA. V was clipped by 3 bases and J by 0 bases, with 8 bases between them. The CDR3 loop reads CSVESNSNYGYTF. CDR3 nucleotide sequence: TGCAGCGTTGAGTCCAACTCTAACTATGGCTACACCTTC.

This rearrangement joins TRBV2 to TRBJ2-5; D is unclear. The germline gives CDR1 SNHLY, CDR2 FYNNEI. The V end was cut by 3 bases, the J end by 5 bases, with 13 bases between. CDR3 length: 14 amino acids. The CDR3 is CASSEDWAEETQYF. In nucleotides, the CDR3 is TGTGCCAGCAGTGAGGATTGGGCTGAGGAGACCCAGTACTTC.

V usage is TRBV28 and J usage is TRBJ1-2, with TRBD1 as a possible D gene (6 bases). The CDR3 totals 12 residues. Germline CDR1 and CDR2: MDHEN and SYDVKM. V gave up 7 bases and J gave up 5 bases, with 11 bases separating them. CDR3 in DNA: TGTGCCAGCACGGACAGAGGATATGGCTACACCTTC. It specifies CASTDRGYGYTF.

The chain links TRBV7-2 to TRBJ2-1; possibly TRBD1 for D (6 bases). The CDR3 loop spans 15 amino acids. V was shortened by 5 bases and J by 9 bases, with 20 bases between the two germline ends. The germline CDR1 and CDR2 sequences are SGHTA and FQGNSA. CDR3 sequence reads: CASSQGGPTAGEQFF. Written as DNA, the CDR3 is TGTGCCAGCAGCCAAGGGGGACCCACTGCGGGTGAGCAGTTCTTC.

The chain joins TRBV6-1 to TRBJ2-3, with 8 positions matching TRBD1. This CDR3 has 14 amino acids. Germline CDR1 is MNHNS and CDR2 is SASEGT. Trimming took 7 bases from V and 0 from J; bases not matched to a gene: 3. The CDR3, as DNA: TGTGCCAGCACTCAGGGGGCAAGCACAGATACGCAGTATTTT. Translating it yields CASTQGASTDTQYF.

This rearrangement joins TRBV9 to TRBJ2-1, with 9 bases matching TRBD2. Germline V gene sequence: CDR1 SGDLS, CDR2 YYNGEE. V dropped 5 bases and J dropped 4; count of bases not matched to a gene: 4. This CDR3 comprises 14 residues. The CDR3: CASSTAGGYNEQFF. CDR3 in DNA: TGTGCCAGCAGTACAGCGGGAGGTTACAATGAGCAGTTCTTC.

The gene calls are TRBV6-5 and TRBJ2-7; TRBD1 matches at 7 bases. The V gene's germline CDR1 is MNHEY and CDR2 SVGAGI. The trim removed 7 bases at V and 2 bases at J, leaving 11 bases unmatched. CDR3 length: 15 amino acids. The CDR3 protein is CASTGTRDRTYEQYF. The CDR3 bases are TGTGCCAGCACTGGGACCAGGGACAGAACCTACGAGCAGTACTTC.

This clone was observed a single time. J is TRBJ2-5 and V is TRBV10-3, with a possible D match to TRBD2 (5 bases). Germline CDR1 is ENHRY and CDR2 is SYGVKD. Trimming took off 0 bases at V and 5 bases at J, with 10 bases between the two ends. This CDR3 is 14 amino acids long. The chain's CDR3 is CAISESPGGETQYF. The CDR3 DNA sequence: TGTGCCATCAGTGAGTCGCCCGGCGGGGAGACCCAGTACTTC.

The chain links TRBV7-9 to TRBJ2-7, with 7 bases aligning to TRBD1. Germline values: CDR1 SEHNR, CDR2 FQNEAQ (reference sequence). CDR3 length equals 14 residues. V was clipped by 5 bases and J by 2 bases; unmatched bases: 6. The CDR3, as DNA: TGTGCCAGCAGCGCTCGGGACAGCCCCTACGAGCAGTACTTC. Amino acid sequence: CASSARDSPYEQYF. Supplemented by reference TRBV7-9 and TRBJ2-7, the full variable domain reads DTGVSQNPRHKITKRGQNVTFRCDPISEHNRLYWYRQTLGQGPEFLTYFQNEAQLEKSRLLSDRFSAERPKGSFSTLEIQRTEQGDSAMYLCASSARDSPYEQYFGPGTRLTVT.

This chain uses TRBV19 with TRBJ2-6, with D perhaps TRBD2 (5 bases). Germline CDR1 reads LNHDA; CDR2 reads SQIVND (reference sequence). CDR3 size: 18 residues. V lost 2 bases, J lost 0 bases, and 14 bases lay in between. DNA of the CDR3: TGTGCCAGTAGTATACTGGCGGGTGCTCGCTCTGGGGCCAACGTCCTGACTTTC. Encoded protein: CASSILAGARSGANVLTF.

The rearrangement joins TRBV9 to TRBJ2-7; 14 nucleotides match TRBD2. The length of the CDR3 is 18 residues. Trimming cost V 2 bases and J 5 bases; bases outside gene matches: 12. Germline V gene sequence: CDR1 SGDLS, CDR2 YYNGEE. This chain's CDR3 is CASSVGTSGRVISNEQYF. CDR3 DNA: TGTGCCAGCAGCGTGGGGACTAGCGGGAGAGTTATTTCGAACGAGCAGTACTTC.

The chain uses TRBV5-6 and TRBJ2-4, with D perhaps matching TRBD2 (6 bases). The CDR3 is 12 residues long. Per the germline V gene, CDR1 is SGHDT and CDR2 is YYEEEE. V lost 7 bases and J 6 bases, leaving 11 bases between the germline ends. The chain's CDR3 is CASGMGGNIQYF. The CDR3 DNA reads TGTGCCAGCGGGATGGGGGGAAACATTCAGTACTTC.

This chain uses TRBV5-4 with TRBJ1-2, with D perhaps TRBD1 (6 bases). Looked up from germline, CDR1 is SGHNT and CDR2 is YYREEE (reference sequence). The CDR3 sequence is 14 residues long. V lost 0 bases and J lost 6, with 12 bases in between. The CDR3 nucleotides are TGTGCCAGCAGCTTGGCGACAGGTTTGGATGGCTACACCTTC. This encodes CASSLATGLDGYTF.